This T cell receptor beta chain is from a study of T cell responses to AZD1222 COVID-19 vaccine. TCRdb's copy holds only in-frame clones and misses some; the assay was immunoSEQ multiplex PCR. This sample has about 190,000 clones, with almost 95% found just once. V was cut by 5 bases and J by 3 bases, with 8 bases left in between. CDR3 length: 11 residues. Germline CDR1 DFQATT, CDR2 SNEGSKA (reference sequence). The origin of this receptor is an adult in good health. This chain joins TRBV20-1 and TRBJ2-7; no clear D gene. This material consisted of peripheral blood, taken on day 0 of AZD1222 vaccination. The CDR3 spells CSAPRNYEQYF. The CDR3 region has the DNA TGCAGTGCTCCCCGGAACTACGAGCAGTACTTC.